The present T cell receptor (beta chain) was sequenced within a study of CD8 T cells in ankylosing spondylitis. This clonotype was seen many times. What it binds is unknown. MiXCR, run by TCRdb on the 5' RACE reads, gives a single entry per CDR3 protein. The sample yields about 300,000 distinct CDR3 sequences, around a tenth seen once. This CDR3 is 17 amino acids long. The germline V gene encodes CDR1 SGHDT and CDR2 YYEEEE. The V segment lost 4 bases and the J segment 0 bases; nucleotides outside the gene matches: 11. General study findings and limits: Disease-associated clones were reportedly significantly overrepresented in matched ankylosing spondylitis synovial fluid.

This TCR was recovered from a female donor with ankylosing spondylitis or in good health (not recorded which). The V gene is TRBV5-6, the J gene TRBJ2-3, with 7 positions matching TRBD2. Sequenced input: blood, either unsorted or a sorted T cell fraction (not recorded which). CDR3 loop: CASSLSVSGRSTDTQYF. The CDR3 nucleotides read TGTGCCAGCAGCCTGTCGGTTAGCGGGCGGAGCACAGATACGCAGTATTTT.